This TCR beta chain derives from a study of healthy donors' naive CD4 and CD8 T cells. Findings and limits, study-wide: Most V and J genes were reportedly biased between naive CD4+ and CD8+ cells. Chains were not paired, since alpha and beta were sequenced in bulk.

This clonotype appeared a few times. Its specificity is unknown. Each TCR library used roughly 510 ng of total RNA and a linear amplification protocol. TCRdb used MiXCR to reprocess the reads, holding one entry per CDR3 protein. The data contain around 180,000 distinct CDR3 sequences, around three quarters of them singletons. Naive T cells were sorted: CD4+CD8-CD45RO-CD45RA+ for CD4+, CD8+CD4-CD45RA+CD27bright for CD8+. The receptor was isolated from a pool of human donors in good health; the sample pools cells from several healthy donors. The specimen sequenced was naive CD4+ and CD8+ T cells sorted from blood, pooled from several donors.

The CDR3 protein is CASSRTSGGNTDTQYF. In DNA, the CDR3 is TGTGCCAGCAGTAGGACTAGCGGGGGTAACACAGATACGCAGTATTTT. The rearrangement joins TRBV12-3 or TRBV12-4 to TRBJ2-3; 13 nucleotides align to TRBD2. V trimming: 5 bases; J trimming: 2 bases; junction bases outside the gene matches: 4. This CDR3 spans 16 amino acids.